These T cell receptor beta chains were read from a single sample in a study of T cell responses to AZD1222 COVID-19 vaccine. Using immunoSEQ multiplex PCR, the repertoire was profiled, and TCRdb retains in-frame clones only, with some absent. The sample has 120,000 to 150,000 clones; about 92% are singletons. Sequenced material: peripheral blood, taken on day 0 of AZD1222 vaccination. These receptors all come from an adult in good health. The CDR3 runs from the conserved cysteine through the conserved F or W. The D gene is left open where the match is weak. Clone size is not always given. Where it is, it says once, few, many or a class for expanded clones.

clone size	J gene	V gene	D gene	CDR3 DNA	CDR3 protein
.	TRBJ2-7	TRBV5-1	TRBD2	TGCGCCAGCAGCTCTCAAACCGGGACTAGACGCGAGCAGTACTTC	CASSSQTGTRREQYF
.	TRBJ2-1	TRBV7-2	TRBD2	TGTGCCAGCAGCTTAGCGATGGGCGGGAGGGCGTGGAATGAGCAGTTCTTC	CASSLAMGGRAWNEQFF
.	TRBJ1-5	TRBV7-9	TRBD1	TGTGCCAGCAGCCGGACAGGGGGGAATCAGCCCCAGCATTTT	CASSRTGGNQPQHF
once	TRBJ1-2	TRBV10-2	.	TGCGCCAGCCAAGGGTCCGGCTATGGCTACACCTTC	CASQGSGYGYTF
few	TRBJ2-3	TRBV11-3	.	TGTGCCAGCAGCCAGAGCGGGCTGATCTCAGATACGCAGTATTTT	CASSQSGLISDTQYF
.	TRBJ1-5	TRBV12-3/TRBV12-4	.	TGTGCCAGCACCGCGGGACCACGTCGGCCCCAGCATTTT	CASTAGPRRPQHF
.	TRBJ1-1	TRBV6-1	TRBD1	TGTGCCAGCAGTGCAATTTACAGGGGGAGGAACACTGAAGCTTTCTTT	CASSAIYRGRNTEAFF
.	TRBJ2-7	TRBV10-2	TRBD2	TGCGCCAGCAGTGAGTCACTAGCGCTATCCTACGAGCAGTACTTC	CASSESLALSYEQYF
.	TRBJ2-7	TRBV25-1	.	TGTGCCAGCAGTGAAGATCTGTCCTACGAGCAGTACTTC	CASSEDLSYEQYF
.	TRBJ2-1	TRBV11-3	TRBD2	TGTGCCAGCAGCTTAGACGGGAGGGCCAGAAACAATGAGCAGTTCTTC	CASSLDGRARNNEQFF
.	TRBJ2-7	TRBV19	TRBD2	TGTGCCAGTAGTACGCGACTAGCGGGGAGTGAGCAGTACTTC	CASSTRLAGSEQYF
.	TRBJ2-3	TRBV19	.	TGTGCCAGTAATCGGGACGGCACAGATACGCAGTATTTT	CASNRDGTDTQYF
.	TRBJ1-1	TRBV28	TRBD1	TGTGCCAGCAGGCTGACAGGGGGAGCTTTCTTT	CASRLTGGAFF
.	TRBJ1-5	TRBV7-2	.	TGTGCCAGCAGCTTAGCAGGGGGGGCCCAGGGGCAGCCCCAGCATTTT	CASSLAGGAQGQPQHF
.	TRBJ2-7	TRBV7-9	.	TGTGCCAGCAGCCGCGTAGGGGGCGAGCAGTACTTC	CASSRVGGEQYF
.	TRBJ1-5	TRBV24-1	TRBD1	TGTGCCACCAGTGATCCCGGACAGGGCGGCAATCAGCCCCAGCATTTT	CATSDPGQGGNQPQHF
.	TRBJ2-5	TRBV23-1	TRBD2	TGCGCCAGCAGTCAATCGGCTAGCGGGAGCCGGGAAGAGACCCAGTACTTC	CASSQSASGSREETQYF
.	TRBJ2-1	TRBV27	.	TGTGCCAGCACCTCTTTATGGGGGCGCGGGAATGAGCAGTTCTTC	CASTSLWGRGNEQFF
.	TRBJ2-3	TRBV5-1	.	TGCGCCAGCAGGGGAGGAGGCCTCACAGATACGCAGTATTTT	CASRGGGLTDTQYF
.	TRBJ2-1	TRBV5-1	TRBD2	TGCGCCAGCAGCTGGAGGGACACCGGGACTAGCAATGGTGAGCAGTTCTTC	CASSWRDTGTSNGEQFF
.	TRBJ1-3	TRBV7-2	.	TGTGCCAGCAGCTTCCCGAGTGGAAACACCATATATTTT	CASSFPSGNTIYF
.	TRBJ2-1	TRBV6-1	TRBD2	TGTGCCAGCAGTGAAGTACTAGCGGATGCTTGGTTCTTC	CASSEVLADAWFF
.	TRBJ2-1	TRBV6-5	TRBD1	TGTGCCAGCAGTTACTCGACAGGGGAGGTTTACAATGAGCAGTTCTTC	CASSYSTGEVYNEQFF
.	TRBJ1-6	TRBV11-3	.	TGTGCCAGCAGCTTAACAGTGGGTTCACCCCTCCACTTT	CASSLTVGSPLHF
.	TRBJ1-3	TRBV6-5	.	TGTGCCAGCAAACGACAGGTCGGCAGTGGAAACACCATATATTTT	CASKRQVGSGNTIYF
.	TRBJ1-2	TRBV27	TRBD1	TGTGCCAGCAGGATGGGACAGAACTACCTTGACGGCTACACCTTC	CASRMGQNYLDGYTF